These 9 T cell receptor beta chains came from one sample sequenced in a study of shared clonotypes between healthy human individuals. Profiling relied on immunoSEQ multiplex PCR, and the TCRdb table lists in-frame clones only, not all of them. The sample consists of around 2.5 million clones, roughly 93% of them appearing once. Material for sequencing was naive CD4+ T cells from PBMCs. Subset indicated: CD45RA+ positively selected. These TCRs come from a man younger than 30 in good health. Some clones in this sample may be carry-over from other donors' samples.

V gene TRBV9 combines with J gene TRBJ2-5; 10 bases line up with TRBD2. The CDR3 is 17 residues long. V lost 4 bases to trimming and J lost 6 bases; unmatched junction nucleotides: 15. The germline gives CDR1 SGDLS, CDR2 YYNGEE. The CDR3 protein is CASSSGLAEMIEKTQYF. In DNA, the CDR3 is TGTGCCAGCAGCTCCGGACTAGCGGAAATGATCGAGAAGACCCAGTACTTC.

On this clone itself: Other DNA sequences from this sample encode an identical CDR3 as well. The chain uses TRBV6-5 and TRBJ1-5; 7 positions match TRBD1. V was pared by 6 bases and J by 3 bases, with 2 bases of the junction left unmatched. Per germline, CDR1 MNHEY and CDR2 SVGAGI. The CDR3 length is 13 residues. CDR3 sequence (DNA): TGTGCCAGCAGGGGACAGCCCAATCAGCCCCAGCATTTT. Translating it yields CASRGQPNQPQHF.

This clone was seen a few times. The chain is built from TRBV7-3 and TRBJ1-5; D perhaps matches TRBD1 (5 bases). V was clipped by 1 base and J by 9 bases, with 22 bases between them. Germline V CDR1 and CDR2: SGHTA, FQGTGA. The CDR3 length is 17 residues. CDR3 bases: TGTGCCAGCAGCTTAAGGGTGGGGCGAGGGGAATCGTGGCCCCAGCATTTT. It translates to CASSLRVGRGESWPQHF.

This sequence joins TRBV28 and TRBJ1-2; no clear D gene. The germline V gene has CDR1 MDHEN and CDR2 SYDVKM. The CDR3 consists of 11 residues. Trimming left V 3 bases short and J 7 bases short, with 6 bases between. The CDR3 bases are TGTGCCAGCAGTTTTTCGAGTGGCTACACCTTC. Protein product: CASSFSSGYTF.

V is TRBV2 and J is TRBJ2-5, with a tentative D call TRBD2 (5 bases). Germline V gene lookup returns CDR1 SNHLY and CDR2 FYNNEI. V was trimmed by 5 bases and J by 4 bases, leaving 17 bases between them. The CDR3 runs to 15 residues. CDR3 DNA: TGTGCCAGCAGTCCCCTGCGGCAGCGGTCAGAGACCCAGTACTTC. Protein sequence: CASSPLRQRSETQYF.

On this clone: Other DNA sequences within the sample encode an identical CDR3. The V call is TRBV5-1, the J call TRBJ2-1; TRBD2 is a possible D gene (5 bases). The V end lost 2 bases, the J end lost 0 bases, and 9 bases lay between the germline ends. The CDR3 is 15 amino acids. Germline-derived CDR1 and CDR2 are SGHRS and YFSETQ. The DNA for the CDR3 is TGCGCCAGCAGCTTCGGAGGATCCTCCTACAATGAGCAGTTCTTC. Translation gives CASSFGGSSYNEQFF.

The chain couples TRBV5-4 to TRBJ2-3, with 7 bases lining up with TRBD2. Germline CDR1 SGHNT, CDR2 YYREEE (reference sequence). CDR3 size: 15 residues. V lost 2 bases to trimming and J lost 2 bases; unmatched junction nucleotides: 5. The CDR3 DNA sequence: TGTGCCAGCAGCTTTTGGGACTACCACACAGATACGCAGTATTTT. It translates to CASSFWDYHTDTQYF.

In its sample, this clone was seen once. V is TRBV7-2 and J is TRBJ2-2; either TRBD1 or TRBD2 may fit D (5 bases each). Trimming left V 5 bases short and J 3 bases short, with 10 bases between. Germline CDR1 reads SGHTA; CDR2 reads FQGNSA. The CDR3 is 14 residues long. CDR3 DNA sequence: TGTGCCAGCAGCGCCTTGGGGGACACCGGGGAGCTGTTTTTT. Protein: CASSALGDTGELFF.

This clone was recorded only once. The chain recombines TRBV19 with TRBJ1-1, with a tentative D call TRBD1 (5 bases). Germline V gene sequence: CDR1 LNHDA, CDR2 SQIVND (reference sequence). CDR3 length: 15 amino acids. V lost 4 bases, J lost 1 base, and 13 bases lay in between. CDR3: CASSSGTWTNTEAFF. The CDR3 DNA reads TGTGCCAGTAGTAGCGGGACGTGGACGAACACTGAAGCTTTCTTT. Variable domain in full (rest from reference TRBV19 and TRBJ1-1): DGGITQSPKYLFRKEGQNVTLSCEQNLNHDAMYWYRQDPGQGLRLIYYSQIVNDFQKGDIAEGYSVSREKKESFPLTVTSAQKNPTAFYLCASSSGTWTNTEAFFGQGTRLTVV.